The subject of this entry is one T cell receptor beta chain. This CDR3 has 15 residues. Losses at the gene ends were 4 bases for V and 8 bases for J; bases not matched to a gene: 6. Germline CDR1 and CDR2: KGHDR and SFDVKD. Source study methods: The assay estimated nucleated cells by amplifying reference gene primers. Clones were sequenced by immunoSEQ multiplex PCR, and TCRdb holds only the in-frame ones, with some missing. V and J calls and clone size come straight from that table; D and trimming were deduced from the DNA. The profile shows 80,000 or so clones, roughly 89% of them singletons. The sample belongs to a study of blood T cell repertoires in COVID-19.

The sequence came from a man aged 50-60 years with acute or convalescent COVID-19. Source material: peripheral blood. V gene TRBV24-1 combines with J gene TRBJ1-4; 10 bases line up with TRBD1. The CDR3 sequence is CATSDPTGGAEKLFF. The CDR3 region has the DNA TGTGCCACCAGTGACCCGACAGGGGGCGCGGAAAAACTGTTTTTT.